Shown below are 9 T cell receptor beta chains from a single sample sequenced in a study of shared clonotypes between healthy human individuals. Libraries were prepared by immunoSEQ multiplex PCR; TCRdb keeps only in-frame clonotypes and omits some of them. This sample has about 2.4 million clones, with roughly 93% found just once. Source material: naive CD4+ T cells from PBMCs. Subset here: CD45RA+ positively selected. The receptor source for this set is a man younger than 35 in good health. Some clones in this sample may be carry-over from other donors' samples.

The rearrangement joins TRBV5-5 to TRBJ1-1, with no clear D. There are 13 residues in the CDR3. CDR1 and CDR2 (germline): SGHKS, YYEKEE (reference sequence). V lost 1 base, J lost 5 bases, and 9 bases lay in between. CDR3 DNA: TGTGCCAGCAGCTTGCGGAGGGAGACTGAAGCTTTCTTT. This encodes CASSLRRETEAFF.

The V gene is TRBV25-1, the J gene TRBJ2-1; a possible D gene is TRBD2 (6 bases). This CDR3 has 15 amino acids. The germline gives CDR1 MGHDK, CDR2 SYGVNS. Trimming left V 3 bases short and J 5 bases short, with 14 bases between. CDR3 sequence reads: CASSEAGTPNNEQFF. The DNA for the CDR3 is TGTGCCAGCAGTGAGGCAGGGACTCCGAACAATGAGCAGTTCTTC.

This sequence joins TRBV7-2 and TRBJ2-1; 8 bases match TRBD1. Per germline, CDR1 SGHTA and CDR2 FQGNSA. This CDR3 is built from 15 residues. The ends lost 5 bases at V and 4 bases at J; junction bases unmatched: 7. CDR3 sequence (DNA): TGTGCCAGCAGCGTCGGCTGGACAGGGTACAATGAGCAGTTCTTC. Its translation: CASSVGWTGYNEQFF.

A word on this clone: Other DNA sequences in the sample encode the same CDR3. V and J are TRBV19 and TRBJ1-2; D call uncertain. V was shortened by 3 bases and J by 1 base, with 6 bases between the two germline ends. Germline-derived CDR1 and CDR2 are LNHDA and SQIVND (reference sequence). The CDR3 length is 13 residues. CDR3 sequence: CASSIERNYGYTF. The CDR3 DNA follows: TGTGCCAGTAGTATCGAGCGTAACTATGGCTACACCTTC.

This rearrangement joins TRBV28 to TRBJ2-1, with TRBD2 identical over 10 bases. V was clipped by 4 bases and J by 10 bases; unmatched bases: 10. The CDR3 is 15 residues long. Per germline, CDR1 MDHEN and CDR2 SYDVKM. This CDR3 is CASSSPSGGPAEQFF. The CDR3 DNA reads as TGTGCCAGCAGTTCCCCTAGCGGGGGCCCGGCGGAGCAGTTCTTC.

The CDR3 protein is CASSDLGGAPGELFF. CDR3 sequence (DNA): TGTGCCAGCAGCGACCTAGGCGGGGCACCCGGGGAGCTGTTTTTT. The rearrangement uses TRBV7-3 and TRBJ2-2, with TRBD2 as a possible D gene (6 bases). The germline gives CDR1 SGHTA, CDR2 FQGTGA. The germline V and J ends were trimmed by 5 bases and 6 bases, with 16 bases remaining between them. The CDR3 loop spans 15 amino acids.

The V and J genes are TRBV4-1 and TRBJ2-4; TRBD1 is a possible D gene (6 bases). The germline V gene has CDR1 MGHRA and CDR2 YSYEKL. CDR3 length: 15 amino acids. Trimming shortened V by 4 bases and J by 0 bases, and 10 bases separated the two germline ends. The CDR3 DNA is TGCGCCAGCAGCCGTGACAGGATAGCCAAAAACATTCAGTACTTC. Residues: CASSRDRIAKNIQYF.

This rearrangement joins TRBV14 to TRBJ1-2; D call uncertain. Germline V gene sequence: CDR1 SGHDN, CDR2 FVKESK. The CDR3 runs 15 residues. The V and J ends lost 0 bases and 5 bases respectively, with 13 bases between them. The CDR3 DNA reads as TGTGCCAGCAGCCAAGAAGATGGGCGCGAATATGGCTACACCTTC. Protein sequence: CASSQEDGREYGYTF. The full variable domain, completed using reference TRBV14 and TRBJ1-2, is EAGVTQFPSHSVIEKGQTVTLRCDPISGHDNLYWYRRVMGKEIKFLLHFVKESKQDESGMPNNRFLAERTGGTYSTLKVQPAELEDSGVYFCASSQEDGREYGYTFGSGTRLTVV.

This chain joins TRBV5-5 and TRBJ2-7, with D perhaps matching TRBD2 (5 bases). CDR1 is SGHKS, CDR2 YYEKEE, per germline (reference sequence). The CDR3 runs 12 residues. With 2 bases removed from V and 6 bases from J, the gap between germline ends came to 9 bases. In DNA form, the CDR3 reads TGTGCCAGCAGCTTATTGAGGGCCGAGCAGTACTTC. The encoded protein is CASSLLRAEQYF.